This T cell receptor beta chain was profiled in a study of neoadjuvant anti-PD-1 for oral cavity cancer. Turning to the study itself: Non-progressing patients received a fourth nivolumab dose near day 43, then surgery on days 50-56.

The data were produced by immunoSEQ multiplex PCR, yet TCRdb's version contains in-frame clones alone and is incomplete. Of over 7,500 clones listed, around 66% were seen once; the top ten hold around 4%. V was trimmed by 5 bases and J by 7 bases, leaving 5 bases between them. This CDR3 contains 11 residues. The germline gives CDR1 MRHNA, CDR2 SNTAGT. This sample's time point: after neoadjuvant nivolumab, at surgical resection. These newly diagnosed stage II-IVA oral cavity squamous cell carcinoma patients had no prior systemic or radiation treatment. These oral cavity squamous cell carcinomas were HPV-negative and locally advanced. PBMCs were not maintained or expanded in culture before analysis.

The chain employs TRBV6-4 and TRBJ2-2, with D unresolved. This specimen consisted of PBMCs, obtained after nivolumab (anti-PD-1) treatment. The source is a person aged 35 to 85 with oral cavity squamous cell carcinoma. CDR3 DNA: TGTGCCAGCAGTCAAGACGGGGAGCTGTTTTTT. Its translation is CASSQDGELFF.